One and the same sample provided the 7 T cell receptor beta chains below, sequenced in a study of blood T cell repertoires in COVID-19. The table came from immunoSEQ multiplex PCR; TCRdb's copy has only in-frame clones and leaves some out. The sample holds a few hundred thousand clones, more than 75% seen once. Sequenced: PBMCs or T cells enriched from blood (not recorded which). These TCRs come from a woman aged 45-65 years who had been exposed to COVID-19.

Only a few counts were recorded for this clone. The V call is TRBV14, the J call TRBJ1-4, with D possibly being TRBD1 (5 bases). The germline gives CDR1 SGHDN, CDR2 FVKESK. This CDR3 region has 14 residues. With 8 bases removed from V and 8 bases from J, the gap between germline ends came to 18 bases. The CDR3 DNA sequence: TGTGCCAGCTCTATTGGCAGGGTGGGAGAAAAACTGTTTTTT. Protein: CASSIGRVGEKLFF. Full variable domain (rest looked up from reference TRBV14 and TRBJ1-4): EAGVTQFPSHSVIEKGQTVTLRCDPISGHDNLYWYRRVMGKEIKFLLHFVKESKQDESGMPNNRFLAERTGGTYSTLKVQPAELEDSGVYFCASSIGRVGEKLFFGSGTQLSVL.

The chain joins TRBV11-2 to TRBJ2-1; 9 bases line up with TRBD1. Per germline, CDR1 SGHAT and CDR2 FQNNGV. The CDR3 is 15 amino acids. V was clipped by 0 bases and J by 10 bases; unmatched bases: 7. The CDR3 DNA follows: TGTGCCAGCAGCTTAGATGGACAGGGGATAGGCGAGCAGTTCTTC. Translating it yields CASSLDGQGIGEQFF.

The chain uses TRBV13 and TRBJ1-1; D is perhaps TRBD1 (5 bases). CDR3 size: 15 residues. Looked up from germline, CDR1 is PRHDT and CDR2 is FYEKMQ (reference sequence). The V and J ends lost 0 bases and 2 bases respectively, with 10 bases between them. CDR3 sequence (DNA): TGTGCCAGCAGCTTAGGGACAGCTTCTAACACTGAAGCTTTCTTT. It is translated as CASSLGTASNTEAFF.

The V call is TRBV19, the J call TRBJ2-2; 8 nucleotides line up with TRBD2. This CDR3 contains 16 residues. The V and J ends lost 7 bases and 4 bases, in that order; junction bases with no gene match: 11. Germline V gene data show CDR1 as LNHDA and CDR2 as SQIVND (reference sequence). The CDR3 loop reads CASNNRGGPSTGELFF. As DNA, the CDR3 is TGTGCCAGTAATAATCGCGGGGGGCCTAGCACCGGGGAGCTGTTTTTT.

The chain links TRBV30 to TRBJ2-7; D might be TRBD1 (8 bases). The CDR3 is made up of 13 amino acids. Germline loops: CDR1 GTSNPN, CDR2 SVGIG (reference sequence). V lost 2 bases to trimming and J lost 6 bases, with 14 bases between them. Here the CDR3 reads CAWSPTGEGEQYF. CDR3 DNA sequence: TGTGCCTGGAGTCCGACAGGGGAGGGCGAGCAGTACTTC.

The rearrangement joins TRBV3-1 (or the pseudogene TRBV3-2) to TRBJ1-2; TRBD1 is a possible D gene (5 bases). V lost 0 bases, J lost 8 bases, and 13 bases lay in between. This CDR3 region has 14 residues. From germline, CDR1 is LGHDT and CDR2 YNNKEL (reference sequence). CDR3 amino acids: CASSQDLGPEGYTF. CDR3 DNA sequence: TGTGCCAGCAGCCAAGATTTGGGGCCCGAGGGCTACACCTTC.

The chain carries TRBV7-2 and TRBJ2-7; TRBD1 aligns across 8 bases. The CDR3 is made up of 15 amino acids. After removal of 1 base from V and 2 bases from J, the junction contained 4 bases not matched to a gene. Germline CDR1 SGHTA, CDR2 FQGNSA. CDR3 sequence reads: CASSLVSQGAYEQYF. The CDR3 DNA reads as TGTGCCAGCAGCTTAGTGTCACAGGGGGCCTACGAGCAGTACTTC.